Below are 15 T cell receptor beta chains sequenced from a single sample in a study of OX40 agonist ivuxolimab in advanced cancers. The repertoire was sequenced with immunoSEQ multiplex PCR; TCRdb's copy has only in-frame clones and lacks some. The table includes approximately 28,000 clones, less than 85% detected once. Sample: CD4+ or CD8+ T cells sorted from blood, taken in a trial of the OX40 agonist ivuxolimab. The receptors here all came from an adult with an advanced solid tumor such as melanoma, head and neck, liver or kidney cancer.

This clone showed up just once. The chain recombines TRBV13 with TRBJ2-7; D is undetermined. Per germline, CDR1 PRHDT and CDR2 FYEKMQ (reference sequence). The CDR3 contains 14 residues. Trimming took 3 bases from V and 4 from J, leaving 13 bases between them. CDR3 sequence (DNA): TGTGCCAGCAGCTTCCTCAAACCCCCTTACGAGCAGTACTTC. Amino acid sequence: CASSFLKPPYEQYF.

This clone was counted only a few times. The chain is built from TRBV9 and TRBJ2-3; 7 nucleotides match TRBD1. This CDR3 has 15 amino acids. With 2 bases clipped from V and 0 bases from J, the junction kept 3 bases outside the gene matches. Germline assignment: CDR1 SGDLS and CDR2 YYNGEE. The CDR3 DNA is TGTGCCAGCAGCGTGACAGGGCTAAGCACAGATACGCAGTATTTT. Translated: CASSVTGLSTDTQYF.

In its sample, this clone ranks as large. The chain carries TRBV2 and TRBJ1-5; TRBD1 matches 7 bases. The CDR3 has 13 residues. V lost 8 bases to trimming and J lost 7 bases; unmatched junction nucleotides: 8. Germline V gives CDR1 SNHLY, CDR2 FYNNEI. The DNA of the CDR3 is TGTGCCAGCGGAGCCGACAGGGTACAGCCCCAGCATTTT. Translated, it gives CASGADRVQPQHF.

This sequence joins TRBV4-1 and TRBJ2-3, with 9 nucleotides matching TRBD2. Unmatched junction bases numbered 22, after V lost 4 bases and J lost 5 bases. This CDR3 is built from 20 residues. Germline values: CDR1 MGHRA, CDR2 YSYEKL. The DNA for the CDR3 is TGCGCCAGCAGCCTACCGAGTGGTCTGGCTAGCGGGGCAACCCAAGATACGCAGTATTTT. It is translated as CASSLPSGLASGATQDTQYF.

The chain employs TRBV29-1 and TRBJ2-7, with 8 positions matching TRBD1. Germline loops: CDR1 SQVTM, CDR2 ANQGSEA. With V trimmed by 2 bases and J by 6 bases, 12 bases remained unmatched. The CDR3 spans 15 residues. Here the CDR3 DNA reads TGCAGCGTTGAATCATTAGACAGGGGTGCGGCCGAGCAGTACTTC. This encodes CSVESLDRGAAEQYF.

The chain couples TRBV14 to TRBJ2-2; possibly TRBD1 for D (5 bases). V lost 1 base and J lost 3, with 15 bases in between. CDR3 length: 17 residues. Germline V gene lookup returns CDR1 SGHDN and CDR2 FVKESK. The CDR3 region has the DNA TGTGCCAGCAGCCAAGGAGTTGGGGCAGCCTACACCGGGGAGCTGTTTTTT. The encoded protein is CASSQGVGAAYTGELFF.

In nucleotides, the CDR3 is TGTGCCAGTAGTATAAACGGCTACAATGAGCAGTTCTTC. Its translation is CASSINGYNEQFF. The rearrangement uses TRBV19 and TRBJ2-1; no firm D call. Germline CDR1 reads LNHDA; CDR2 reads SQIVND (reference sequence). Between the trimmed V and J ends, which lost 2 bases and 3 bases, there was a span of 5 bases. This CDR3 contains 13 residues.

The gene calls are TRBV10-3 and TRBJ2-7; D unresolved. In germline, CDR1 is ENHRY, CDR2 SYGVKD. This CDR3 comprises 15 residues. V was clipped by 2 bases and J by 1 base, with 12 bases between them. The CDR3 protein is CAISERARNSYEQYF. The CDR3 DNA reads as TGTGCCATCAGTGAGAGGGCACGAAATTCCTACGAGCAGTACTTC.

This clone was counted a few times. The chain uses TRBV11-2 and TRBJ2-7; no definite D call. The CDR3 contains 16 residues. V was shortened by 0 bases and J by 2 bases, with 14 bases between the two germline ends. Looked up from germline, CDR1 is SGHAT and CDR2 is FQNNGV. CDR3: CASSLERGQSAYEQYF. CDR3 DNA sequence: TGTGCCAGCAGCTTAGAACGAGGCCAGTCGGCCTACGAGCAGTACTTC. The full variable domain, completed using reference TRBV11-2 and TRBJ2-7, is EAGVAQSPRYKIIEKRQSVAFWCNPISGHATLYWYQQILGQGPKLLIQFQNNGVVDDSQLPKDRFSAERLKGVDSTLKIQPAKLEDSAVYLCASSLERGQSAYEQYFGPGTRLTVT.

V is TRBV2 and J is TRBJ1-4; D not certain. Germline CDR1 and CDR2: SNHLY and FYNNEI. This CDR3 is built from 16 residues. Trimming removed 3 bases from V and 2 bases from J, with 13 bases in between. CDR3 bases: TGTGCCAGCAGTGAGTCTCTGGGGTTGACTAATGAAAAACTGTTTTTT. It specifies CASSESLGLTNEKLFF. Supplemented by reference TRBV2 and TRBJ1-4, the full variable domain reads EPEVTQTPSHQVTQMGQEVILRCVPISNHLYFYWYRQILGQKVEFLVSFYNNEISEKSEIFDDQFSVERPDGSNFTLKIRSTKLEDSAMYFCASSESLGLTNEKLFFGSGTQLSVL.

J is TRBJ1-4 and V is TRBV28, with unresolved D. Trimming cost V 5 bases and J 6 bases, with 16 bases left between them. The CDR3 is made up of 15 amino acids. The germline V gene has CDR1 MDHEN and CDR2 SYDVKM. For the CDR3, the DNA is TGTGCCAGCAGTCCTACGCGGGTACAATATGAAAAACTGTTTTTT. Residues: CASSPTRVQYEKLFF.

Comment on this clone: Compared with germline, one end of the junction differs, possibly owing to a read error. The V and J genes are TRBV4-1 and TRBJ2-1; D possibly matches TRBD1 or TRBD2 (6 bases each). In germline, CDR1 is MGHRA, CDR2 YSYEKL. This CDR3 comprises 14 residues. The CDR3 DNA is TGTGCCAGCAGCCAAGGGGGGAAGTTCAATGAGCAGTTCTTC. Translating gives CASSQGGKFNEQFF.

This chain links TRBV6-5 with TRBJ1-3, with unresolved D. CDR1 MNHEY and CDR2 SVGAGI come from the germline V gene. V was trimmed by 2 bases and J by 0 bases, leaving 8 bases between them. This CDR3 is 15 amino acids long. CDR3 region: CASSYGYGSGNTIYF. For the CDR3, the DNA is TGTGCCAGCAGTTACGGGTACGGCTCTGGAAACACCATATATTTT.

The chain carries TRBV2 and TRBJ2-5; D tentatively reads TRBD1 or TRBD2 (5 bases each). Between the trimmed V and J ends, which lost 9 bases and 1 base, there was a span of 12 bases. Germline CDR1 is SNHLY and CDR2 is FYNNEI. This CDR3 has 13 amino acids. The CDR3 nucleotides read TGTGCCAGGACCCGGGACCGCCAAGAGACCCAGTACTTC. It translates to CARTRDRQETQYF.

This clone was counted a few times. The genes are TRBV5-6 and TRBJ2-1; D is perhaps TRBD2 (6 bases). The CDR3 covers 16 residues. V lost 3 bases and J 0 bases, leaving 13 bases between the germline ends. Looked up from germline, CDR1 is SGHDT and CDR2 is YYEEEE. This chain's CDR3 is CASSSGGRGSYNEQFF. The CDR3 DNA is TGTGCCAGCAGCTCCGGTGGGCGGGGCTCCTACAATGAGCAGTTCTTC.